This T cell receptor (beta chain) derives from a study of shared clonotypes between healthy human individuals. Findings and caveats of the study: Sequencing depth was expected to affect clonotype sharing among donors.

A note on this clone: What it binds is not known. A much bigger clone sits one base away, suggesting this may be a read error.

Germline CDR1 SNHLY, CDR2 FYNNEI. The CDR3 runs to 15 residues. All donors were healthy HIV-negative adults lacking recent acute infections or vaccinations. Assay runs were performed at deep level. About 200 ng DNA, about 28,000 T cell genomes, went into each sorted-subset replicate PCR. The assay was immunoSEQ multiplex PCR, and TCRdb's table has in-frame clones only and misses some. The sample holds just over 2,000,000 clones; 85% to 95% are singletons and the top ten take 0.13%. The sequence was collected from a man younger than 30 in good health. What was sequenced was naive CD4+ T cells sorted from blood. Noted subset: CD45RA+ positively selected. The rearrangement uses TRBV2 and TRBJ1-5; possible D gene TRBD1, 6 bases. For the CDR3, the DNA is TGTGCCAACAGTGCCTCAACCAGGGGAGTTGAGCCCCAGCATTTT. This gives the protein CANSASTRGVEPQHF.